These 21 T cell receptor beta chains were all obtained from the same sample, sequenced in a study of shared clonotypes between healthy human individuals. Generated by immunoSEQ multiplex PCR, the TCRdb table keeps only in-frame clones and is missing some. The table has approximately 2.1 million clones, roughly 93% seen once. Sequencing input: naive CD4+ T cells from PBMCs. Documented subset: CD45RA+ positively selected. The receptors stem from a man aged 18 to 30 in good health. Some clones in this sample may be carry-over from other donors' samples.

This chain uses TRBV29-1 with TRBJ1-1, with D possibly TRBD1 on 5 matching bases. The CDR3 loop spans 11 amino acids. Germline V gene data show CDR1 as SQVTM and CDR2 as ANQGSEA. V lost 4 bases, J lost 7 bases, and 10 bases lay in between. The CDR3: CSVAGTVEAFF. Written as DNA, the CDR3 is TGCAGCGTTGCAGGGACGGTTGAAGCTTTCTTT.

This clone was recorded once. The CDR3 here is CASSTDRVGQYF. Written as DNA, the CDR3 is TGTGCCAGCAGTACAGACAGGGTGGGCCAGTACTTC. The rearrangement uses TRBV6-6 and TRBJ2-5; the match to TRBD1 covers 7 bases. The J segment lost 10 bases and the V segment lost 5 bases, leaving 7 bases of the junction unmatched. Germline loops: CDR1 MNHNY, CDR2 SVGAGI (reference sequence). This CDR3 has 12 amino acids.

The rearrangement joins TRBV5-1 to TRBJ1-1; TRBD1 matches 10 bases. CDR1 and CDR2 from the germline V gene are SGHRS and YFSETQ. The CDR3 sequence is 17 residues long. Germline trimming cut 0 bases from V and 5 bases from J; bases unmatched to any gene: 10. CDR3 region: CASSLAPTGGGLTEAFF. For the CDR3, the DNA is TGCGCCAGCAGCTTGGCCCCGACAGGGGGCGGATTGACTGAAGCTTTCTTT.

The genes are TRBV19 and TRBJ1-5; D gene uncertain. This CDR3 comprises 16 residues. V dropped 7 bases and J dropped 3 bases, with 19 bases sitting between them. The germline CDR1 and CDR2 sequences are LNHDA and SQIVND (reference sequence). In DNA, the CDR3 is TGTGCCAGTACCTCGTCCGGCCAATTGAACAATCAGCCCCAGCATTTT. Its translation: CASTSSGQLNNQPQHF.

CDR3 nucleotides: TGCGCCAGCAGCCAAGAAACAGGTTACGAGCAGTACTTC. Its translation is CASSQETGYEQYF. The V and J genes are TRBV4-1 and TRBJ2-7; tentative D call: TRBD1 (5 bases). Germline V gene sequence: CDR1 MGHRA, CDR2 YSYEKL. The CDR3 loop spans 13 amino acids. Deletions cut 0 bases from V and 4 bases from J, with 7 bases between.

V is TRBV29-1 and J is TRBJ2-5; TRBD1 matches 12 bases. With the DNA end fitting TRBJ2-7 better, the J assignment may be wrong. The CDR3 runs to 15 residues. The germline V gene has CDR1 SQVTM and CDR2 ANQGSEA. The DNA for the CDR3 is TGCAGCGTCACTAAGGGACAGGGGGCAGGGTACGAGCAGTACTTC. Amino acid sequence: CSVTKGQGAGYEQYF.

Comment on this clone: Other nucleotide sequences from this sample produce the same CDR3. This chain joins TRBV11-3 and TRBJ2-3; 7 bases align to TRBD2. Germline CDR1 and CDR2: SGHNT and YENEEA. J was trimmed by 4 bases and V by 6 bases; bases with no gene match: 7. The CDR3 is 14 residues long. The CDR3 region has the DNA TGTGCCAGCAGTAAAGGACTAGTGTCAGATACGCAGTATTTT. Its translation is CASSKGLVSDTQYF.

This clone was picked up one time. The chain carries TRBV5-6 and TRBJ2-7; 7 bases agree with TRBD2. V lost 7 bases and J lost 0; bases outside the gene matches: 13. This CDR3 is built from 16 residues. The V gene's germline CDR1 is SGHDT and CDR2 YYEEEE. The CDR3 reads CASRGVAEQFSYEQYF. Here the CDR3 DNA reads TGTGCCAGCCGGGGGGTGGCAGAGCAGTTCTCCTACGAGCAGTACTTC.

The chain combines TRBV7-8 with TRBJ2-4; TRBD2 agrees at 11 bases. Germline assignment: CDR1 SGHVS and CDR2 FQNEAQ. Losses at the gene ends were 5 bases for V and 0 bases for J; bases not matched to a gene: 12. This CDR3 spans 19 amino acids. The CDR3 protein is CASSRRTGTSGLAKNIQYF. The CDR3 region has the DNA TGTGCCAGCAGCCGACGGACCGGGACTAGCGGCCTAGCCAAAAACATTCAGTACTTC.

This clone was picked up one time. The chain is built from TRBV28 and TRBJ2-1, with 9 bases matching TRBD2. Germline-derived CDR1 and CDR2 are MDHEN and SYDVKM. The CDR3 runs 15 residues. Trimming cost V 2 bases and J 7 bases; bases outside gene matches: 6. CDR3 coding DNA: TGTGCCAGCAGTTTAGCGGGAGGGCCTGGGAATGAGCAGTTCTTC. As protein: CASSLAGGPGNEQFF.

J is TRBJ2-1 and V is TRBV7-8; 8 positions agree with TRBD2. The CDR3 runs to 15 residues. The ends lost 1 base at V and 6 bases at J; junction bases unmatched: 5. Germline V gene data show CDR1 as SGHVS and CDR2 as FQNEAQ. CDR3 in amino acids: CASSLGAGGGNEQFF. The CDR3 DNA reads as TGTGCCAGCAGCTTAGGCGCGGGAGGAGGCAATGAGCAGTTCTTC.

The gene calls are TRBV10-3 and TRBJ2-2; 9 bases fit TRBD1. The germline V gene has CDR1 ENHRY and CDR2 SYGVKD. There are 14 residues in the CDR3. The V and J ends lost 8 bases and 5 bases, in that order; junction bases with no gene match: 6. CDR3 sequence reads: CAIGRQGGTGELFF. CDR3 DNA sequence: TGTGCCATCGGCAGACAGGGGGGAACCGGGGAGCTGTTTTTT.

The chain combines TRBV28 with TRBJ2-7; D gene uncertain. Germline V gene sequence: CDR1 MDHEN, CDR2 SYDVKM. The V end was cut by 3 bases, the J end by 2 bases, with 11 bases between. The length of the CDR3 is 14 residues. CDR3 loop: CASSLANLAYEQYF. CDR3 nucleotide sequence: TGTGCCAGCAGTTTGGCAAACCTAGCCTACGAGCAGTACTTC.

The CDR3 DNA reads as TGTGCCAGCAGCTCGGGGGAAGAGACCCAGTACTTC. Encoded protein: CASSSGEETQYF. J is TRBJ2-5 and V is TRBV7-2; perhaps TRBD2 as D (6 bases). V lost 4 bases and J lost 3, with 6 bases in between. CDR3 length: 12 residues. Germline assignment: CDR1 SGHTA and CDR2 FQGNSA.

The V gene is TRBV5-1, the J gene TRBJ2-7; 9 positions match TRBD2. The germline V gene encodes CDR1 SGHRS and CDR2 YFSETQ. The ends lost 0 bases at V and 7 bases at J; junction bases unmatched: 8. CDR3 length equals 15 residues. The CDR3 coding sequence is TGCGCCAGCAGCTTGGAGGGCGGGAGGGCCAGGGAGCAGTACTTC. Its translation: CASSLEGGRAREQYF.

This chain joins TRBV5-1 and TRBJ2-2; D is unclear. V lost 0 bases and J 0 bases, leaving 9 bases between the germline ends. The CDR3 runs 16 residues. Germline CDR1 reads SGHRS; CDR2 reads YFSETQ. The CDR3 nucleotides read TGCGCCAGCAGCTTGGCGTCCAGCTCGAACACCGGGGAGCTGTTTTTT. It specifies CASSLASSSNTGELFF.

The genes are TRBV11-2 and TRBJ1-2, with D maybe TRBD1 (5 bases). The CDR3 extends over 15 amino acids. Germline lookup yields CDR1 SGHAT and CDR2 FQNNGV. Trimming removed 0 bases from V and 4 bases from J, with 12 bases in between. The CDR3 nucleotides are TGTGCCAGCAGCTTAGAACCGACAGTTTCCTATGGCTACACCTTC. Amino acid sequence: CASSLEPTVSYGYTF.

V usage is TRBV5-1 and J usage is TRBJ2-2; 7 nucleotides agree with TRBD1. The ends lost 4 bases at V and 2 bases at J; junction bases unmatched: 5. CDR1 and CDR2 from the germline V gene are SGHRS and YFSETQ. The CDR3 loop spans 15 amino acids. For the CDR3, the DNA is TGCGCCAGCAGCGCCAGGGGGAGTAACACCGGGGAGCTGTTTTTT. It is translated as CASSARGSNTGELFF.

The chain has TRBV6-1 and TRBJ2-7, with D possibly being TRBD1 (5 bases). Per the germline V gene, CDR1 is MNHNS and CDR2 is SASEGT. CDR3 size: 13 residues. V shed 4 bases and J shed 2 bases, with 9 bases lying between them. The CDR3 bases are TGTGCCAGCAGTGTCGACAGAACCTACGAGCAGTACTTC. Its translation is CASSVDRTYEQYF.

The count of this clone is one. This chain uses TRBV2 with TRBJ1-4; TRBD1 is a possible D gene (6 bases). The CDR3 is 15 amino acids. Germline lookup yields CDR1 SNHLY and CDR2 FYNNEI. Here the CDR3 DNA reads TGTGCGAGCTGTGAGGGGGGTGCAACTAATGAAAAACTGTTTTTT. This encodes CASCEGGATNEKLFF.

The rearrangement links TRBV18 to TRBJ1-4; TRBD1 matches 8 bases. Trimming cost V 2 bases and J 7 bases; bases outside gene matches: 15. The length of the CDR3 is 18 residues. Germline-derived CDR1 and CDR2 are KGHSH and LQKENI. As DNA, the CDR3 is TGTGCCAGCTCACCAACCCGAACCAGGGACAGGCTTGTTGAAAAACTGTTTTTT. This codes for CASSPTRTRDRLVEKLFF.